The 24 T cell receptor beta chains presented below share a single source sample, sequenced in a study of CD8 T cells in Susac syndrome. Random hexamers were used to reverse transcribe an amount of about 0.45 to 1 ug RNA. Each CDR3 protein is one row after TCRdb ran MiXCR on the immunoSEQ multiplex PCR reads. The sample has a few hundred thousand distinct CDR3 sequences, about 90% seen once. Sample: CD8+ T cells from PBMCs. These receptors were obtained from a human donor with multiple sclerosis.

The chain couples TRBV2 to TRBJ1-5; perhaps TRBD1 as D (6 bases). The CDR3 length is 15 residues. Germline assignment: CDR1 SNHLY and CDR2 FYNNEI. V dropped 6 bases and J dropped 3 bases, with 15 bases sitting between them. The CDR3 DNA sequence: TGTGCCAGCAGGGCTTGGACAGACTACAATCAGCCCCAGCATTTT. This encodes CASRAWTDYNQPQHF.

This clonotype was detected once. This chain connects TRBV6-5 to TRBJ2-7; 7 nucleotides align to TRBD1. The germline V gene has CDR1 MNHEY and CDR2 SVGAGI. J was trimmed by 4 bases and V by 6 bases; bases with no gene match: 9. The CDR3 runs to 14 residues. The CDR3 nucleotides read TGTGCCAGCAGAGATTCTGACAGGGCATACGAGCAGTACTTC. It is translated as CASRDSDRAYEQYF.

CDR3 region: CSVGGAAGGNYGYTF. CDR3 bases: TGCAGTGTTGGCGGGGCCGCTGGAGGTAACTATGGCTACACCTTC. This chain uses TRBV20-1 with TRBJ1-2; perhaps TRBD1 as D (5 bases). V was clipped by 7 bases and J by 1 base, with 19 bases between them. This CDR3 has 15 residues. The germline V gene encodes CDR1 DFQATT and CDR2 SNEGSKA (reference sequence).

The rearrangement joins TRBV6-6 to TRBJ1-1; 11 bases align to TRBD1. The CDR3 loop spans 15 amino acids. Germline CDR1 is MNHNY and CDR2 is SVGAGI (reference sequence). V shed 2 bases and J 4 bases; nucleotides not matched to a gene: 3. The CDR3 loop is CASSYTDRGPTEAFF. In DNA form, the CDR3 reads TGTGCCAGCAGTTACACGGACAGGGGGCCCACTGAAGCTTTCTTT.

V gene TRBV30 combines with J gene TRBJ2-7, with D unresolved. Looked up from germline, CDR1 is GTSNPN and CDR2 is SVGIG (reference sequence). The V end was cut by 3 bases, the J end by 0 bases, with 6 bases between. The CDR3 has 12 residues. CDR3 sequence (DNA): TGTGCCTGGAGCCTCGGCTCCTACGAGCAGTACTTC. This gives the protein CAWSLGSYEQYF.

This clonotype was detected only once. The V gene is TRBV30, the J gene TRBJ2-7, with TRBD1 as a possible D gene (6 bases). Trimming removed 0 bases at V and 6 bases at J, with 18 bases between. Germline CDR1 is GTSNPN and CDR2 is SVGIG (reference sequence). CDR3 length: 15 amino acids. The DNA of the CDR3 is TGTGCCTGGAGTGTATCAAAGGGGCGAGGGGGCGAGCAGTACTTC. Its translation: CAWSVSKGRGGEQYF.

This chain joins TRBV12-5 and TRBJ2-5; D call uncertain. Trimming left V 3 bases short and J 5 bases short, with 10 bases between. CDR3 length: 13 residues. Germline V gives CDR1 LGHNT, CDR2 FRNRAP. The CDR3 DNA reads TGTGCTAGTGGTTTAATGGCTTTCGAGACCCAGTACTTC. This codes for CASGLMAFETQYF.

V gene TRBV7-8 combines with J gene TRBJ1-1, with 8 positions matching TRBD1. Trimming took 1 base from V and 11 from J; bases not matched to a gene: 6. The CDR3 covers 13 residues. CDR1 is SGHVS, CDR2 FQNEAQ, per germline. The CDR3 nucleotides are TGTGCCAGCAGCTTAGACAGGGGGGGACAGGCTTTCTTT. This sequence encodes CASSLDRGGQAFF.

The chain joins TRBV9 to TRBJ2-7, with a tentative D call TRBD1 (5 bases). Germline V gene sequence: CDR1 SGDLS, CDR2 YYNGEE. V lost 1 base and J lost 6, with 8 bases in between. CDR3 length: 12 residues. The CDR3 coding sequence is TGTGCCAGCAGCGTACAGGGCGGCGAGCAGTACTTC. Protein product: CASSVQGGEQYF.

This clonotype has just a few counts. The chain couples TRBV9 to TRBJ2-1; D is perhaps TRBD1 (5 bases). The CDR3 sequence is 14 residues long. In germline, CDR1 is SGDLS, CDR2 YYNGEE. V lost 2 bases to trimming and J lost 10 bases, with 16 bases between them. CDR3 DNA: TGTGCCAGCAGCGTTCCATCTGGGGCTGCCGAGCAGTTCTTC. Protein sequence: CASSVPSGAAEQFF. The entire variable domain, with the rest obtained from reference TRBV9 and TRBJ2-1, is as follows: DSGVTQTPKHLITATGQRVTLRCSPRSGDLSVYWYQQSLDQGLQFLIQYYNGEERAKGNILERFSAQQFPDLHSELNLSSLELGDSALYFCASSVPSGAAEQFFGPGTRLTVL.

This clonotype was observed a handful of times. J is TRBJ2-7 and V is TRBV14; no firm D call. Per the germline V gene, CDR1 is SGHDN and CDR2 is FVKESK. Trimming shortened V by 1 base and J by 3 bases, and 7 bases separated the two germline ends. This CDR3 is built from 13 residues. CDR3 amino acids: CASSQALDYEQYF. Written as DNA, the CDR3 is TGTGCCAGCAGCCAAGCACTTGACTACGAGCAGTACTTC.

The V call is TRBV5-6, the J call TRBJ1-2; tentative D call: TRBD1 (6 bases). Germline CDR1 is SGHDT and CDR2 is YYEEEE. The CDR3 sequence is 15 residues long. Trimming removed 3 bases at V and 4 bases at J, with 16 bases between. CDR3 residues: CASSSGQWSLYGYTF. The CDR3 DNA follows: TGTGCCAGCAGCTCCGGACAGTGGAGCCTCTATGGCTACACCTTC. The full variable domain, rest sourced from reference TRBV5-6 and TRBJ1-2, is DAGVTQSPTHLIKTRGQQVTLRCSPKSGHDTVSWYQQALGQGPQFIFQYYEEEERQRGNFPDRFSGHQFPNYSSELNVNALLLGDSALYLCASSSGQWSLYGYTFGSGTRLTVV.

This clonotype turned up a few times. The chain links TRBV9 to TRBJ1-1; 9 bases are shared with TRBD1. The length of the CDR3 is 15 residues. CDR1 is SGDLS and CDR2 is YYNGEE in the germline V gene. The V segment lost 4 bases and the J segment 0 bases; nucleotides outside the gene matches: 4. CDR3 in amino acids: CASSYGTGMNTEAFF. The CDR3 DNA follows: TGTGCCAGCAGCTACGGGACAGGGATGAACACTGAAGCTTTCTTT.

The chain carries TRBV24-1 and TRBJ1-2; possible D gene TRBD1, 6 bases. V was cut by 3 bases and J by 5 bases, with 15 bases left in between. The CDR3 is made up of 15 amino acids. Germline loops: CDR1 KGHDR, CDR2 SFDVKD. The DNA of the CDR3 is TGTGCCACCAGTGATCATAAACAGGGTGATTATGGCTACACCTTC. Residues: CATSDHKQGDYGYTF.

V gene TRBV18 combines with J gene TRBJ2-7; TRBD2 agrees at 9 bases. V gave up 3 bases and J gave up 5 bases; unmatched junction bases: 11. CDR3 length: 16 residues. The germline V gene encodes CDR1 KGHSH and CDR2 LQKENI. The CDR3 sequence is CASSPGGGRARNEQYF. The CDR3 nucleotides read TGTGCCAGCTCACCTGGGGGCGGGAGGGCCCGGAACGAGCAGTACTTC.

The genes are TRBV9 and TRBJ2-2, with TRBD1 matching over 7 bases. With V trimmed by 0 bases and J by 1 base, 3 bases remained unmatched. From germline, CDR1 is SGDLS and CDR2 YYNGEE. This CDR3 is 16 amino acids long. The CDR3 protein is CASSVEGTVNTGELFF. CDR3 DNA: TGTGCCAGCAGCGTAGAAGGGACAGTGAACACCGGGGAGCTGTTTTTT.

This clonotype was found once. The chain uses TRBV7-9 and TRBJ2-5; possibly TRBD2 for D (6 bases). Germline CDR1 SEHNR, CDR2 FQNEAQ (reference sequence). V lost 3 bases to trimming and J lost 0 bases, with 8 bases between them. The CDR3 runs to 14 residues. Here the CDR3 DNA reads TGTGCCAGCAGCTTTGGAGGGTACCAAGAGACCCAGTACTTC. Translating gives CASSFGGYQETQYF.

The gene calls are TRBV27 and TRBJ2-7; D possibly corresponds to TRBD1 (5 bases). From germline, CDR1 is MNHEY and CDR2 SMNVEV (reference sequence). The CDR3 has 14 amino acids. V lost 3 bases, J lost 3 bases, and 12 bases lay in between. The CDR3 sequence is CASSLGPSHYEQYF. In DNA form, the CDR3 reads TGTGCCAGCAGTTTGGGGCCTTCCCACTACGAGCAGTACTTC.

This clonotype has a handful of counts. The chain couples TRBV28 to TRBJ2-7; possible D gene TRBD1, 6 bases. The V gene's germline CDR1 is MDHEN and CDR2 SYDVKM. The CDR3 runs to 15 residues. V was clipped by 5 bases and J by 4 bases, with 18 bases between them. CDR3 region: CASSDRMGRGYEQYF. The CDR3, as DNA: TGTGCCAGCAGTGACAGGATGGGCCGGGGATACGAGCAGTACTTC. Supplemented by reference TRBV28 and TRBJ2-7, the full variable domain reads DVKVTQSSRYLVKRTGEKVFLECVQDMDHENMFWYRQDPGLGLRLIYFSYDVKMKEKGDIPEGYSVSREKKERFSLILESASTNQTSMYLCASSDRMGRGYEQYFGPGTRLTVT.

This clonotype has only a few counts. This chain uses TRBV27 with TRBJ2-3; D is undetermined. Germline V lookup: CDR1 MNHEY, CDR2 SMNVEV (reference sequence). The CDR3 extends over 14 amino acids. V shed 3 bases and J shed 0 bases, with 7 bases lying between them. The chain's CDR3 is CASSLLGSTDTQYF. DNA of the CDR3: TGTGCCAGCAGTTTGCTGGGAAGCACAGATACGCAGTATTTT.

This chain links TRBV2 with TRBJ2-7; TRBD1 or TRBD2 may be the D gene (5 bases each). CDR1 is SNHLY, CDR2 FYNNEI, per germline. The CDR3 runs 15 residues. With 7 bases removed from V and 1 base from J, the gap between germline ends came to 17 bases. The CDR3 sequence: CASTQGTGLSYEQYF. In DNA form, the CDR3 reads TGTGCCAGCACCCAAGGGACGGGGCTTTCCTACGAGCAGTACTTC.

This chain connects TRBV5-6 to TRBJ2-5; maybe TRBD1 (6 bases). The CDR3 sequence is 16 residues long. The V gene's germline CDR1 is SGHDT and CDR2 YYEEEE. The V gene lost 0 bases and the J gene lost 1 base, with 13 bases spanning the gap. The CDR3 coding sequence is TGTGCCAGCAGCTTGGCGTCAGGGGAGTTCCAAGAGACCCAGTACTTC. Protein product: CASSLASGEFQETQYF.

V gene TRBV4-1 combines with J gene TRBJ2-5, with 9 bases lining up with TRBD2. Germline values: CDR1 MGHRA, CDR2 YSYEKL. After removal of 0 bases from V and 4 bases from J, the junction contained 3 bases not matched to a gene. This CDR3 is built from 15 residues. The CDR3 nucleotides are TGCGCCAGCAGCCAAGATGGCGGGGGGGGAGAGACCCAGTACTTC. It encodes CASSQDGGGGETQYF.

This chain uses TRBV12-3 or TRBV12-4 with TRBJ1-5, with a tentative D call TRBD1 (5 bases). This CDR3 has 16 amino acids. The V end lost 5 bases, the J end lost 2 bases, and 16 bases lay between the germline ends. CDR3 protein: CASSGGTGNGNQPQHF. CDR3 DNA sequence: TGTGCCAGCAGTGGGGGAACAGGAAACGGCAATCAGCCCCAGCATTTT.